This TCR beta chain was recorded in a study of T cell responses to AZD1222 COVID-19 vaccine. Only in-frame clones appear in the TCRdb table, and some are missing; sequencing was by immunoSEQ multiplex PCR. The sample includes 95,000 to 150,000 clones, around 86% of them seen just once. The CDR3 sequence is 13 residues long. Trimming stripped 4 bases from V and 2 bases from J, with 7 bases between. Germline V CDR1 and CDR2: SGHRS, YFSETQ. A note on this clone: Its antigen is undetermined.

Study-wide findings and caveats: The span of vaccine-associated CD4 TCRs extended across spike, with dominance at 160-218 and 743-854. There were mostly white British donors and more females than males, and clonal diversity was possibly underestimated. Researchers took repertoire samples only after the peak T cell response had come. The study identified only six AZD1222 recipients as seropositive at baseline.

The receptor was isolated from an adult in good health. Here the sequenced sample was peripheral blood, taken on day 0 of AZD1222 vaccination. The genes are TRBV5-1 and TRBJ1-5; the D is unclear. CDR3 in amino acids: CASSLDGNQPQHF. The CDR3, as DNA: TGCGCCAGCAGCCTAGATGGCAATCAGCCCCAGCATTTT.